Below, 23 T cell receptor beta chains from the same sample are listed, as sequenced in a study of shared clonotypes between healthy human individuals. Assay used: immunoSEQ multiplex PCR; TCRdb lists only in-frame clones, some missing. Among 550,000 to 800,000 clones listed, less than 95% were seen once. Specimen: memory CD8+ T cells from PBMCs. Subset indicated: CD45RO+ cells pooled with CCR7-negative TemRA cells. The receptors stem from a young man in good health. Some clones in this sample may be carry-over from other donors' samples.

V is TRBV4-1 and J is TRBJ2-1, with D perhaps TRBD1 (6 bases). From germline, CDR1 is MGHRA and CDR2 YSYEKL. Trimming removed 3 bases at V and 4 bases at J, with 10 bases between. There are 14 residues in the CDR3. CDR3 region: CASSQGDTYNEQFF. CDR3 DNA sequence: TGCGCCAGCAGCCAGGGGGACACTTACAATGAGCAGTTCTTC.

The rearrangement links TRBV5-1 to TRBJ2-7; 9 nucleotides align to TRBD1. CDR3 length equals 17 residues. CDR1 and CDR2 (germline): SGHRS, YFSETQ. V trimming: 0 bases; J trimming: 0 bases; junction bases outside the gene matches: 7. CDR3 sequence (DNA): TGCGCCAGCAGCTTGGGTCTTCGGGGACAGGGCTCCTACGAGCAGTACTTC. Its translation: CASSLGLRGQGSYEQYF.

The chain couples TRBV6-5 to TRBJ2-2, with D maybe TRBD2 (5 bases). Germline values: CDR1 MNHEY, CDR2 SVGAGI. Trimming shortened V by 2 bases and J by 4 bases, and 8 bases separated the two germline ends. The CDR3 covers 14 residues. The CDR3 nucleotides are TGTGCCAGCAGTTACCCCGGAGGCACCGGGGAGCTGTTTTTT. Its protein is CASSYPGGTGELFF.

This clone was seen once. The V call is TRBV7-9, the J call TRBJ1-4; 7 nucleotides match TRBD1. V shed 5 bases, J shed 5 bases, and the junction held 8 bases outside the gene matches. Germline CDR1 reads SEHNR; CDR2 reads FQNEAQ (reference sequence). The CDR3 has 15 residues. As DNA, the CDR3 is TGTGCCAGCAGCCCAAGGGACAGACGGAATGAAAAACTGTTTTTT. Translated: CASSPRDRRNEKLFF. The full variable domain, with the rest looked up from reference TRBV7-9 and TRBJ1-4, is DTGVSQNPRHKITKRGQNVTFRCDPISEHNRLYWYRQTLGQGPEFLTYFQNEAQLEKSRLLSDRFSAERPKGSFSTLEIQRTEQGDSAMYLCASSPRDRRNEKLFFGSGTQLSVL.

This sequence joins TRBV27 and TRBJ1-1, with a tentative D call TRBD1 (6 bases). Between the trimmed V and J ends, which lost 4 bases and 5 bases, there was a span of 20 bases. The CDR3 runs to 16 residues. CDR1 and CDR2 from the germline V gene are MNHEY and SMNVEV (reference sequence). CDR3 DNA sequence: TGTGCCAGCAGTTCCCTCCCGGGGGGCGTGGATACTGAAGCTTTCTTT. Amino acid sequence: CASSSLPGGVDTEAFF.

The V and J genes are TRBV5-6 and TRBJ2-5, with 12 bases identical to TRBD1. CDR3 length: 14 amino acids. Germline V gives CDR1 SGHDT, CDR2 YYEEEE. V gave up 5 bases and J gave up 11 bases; unmatched junction bases: 10. The CDR3 sequence: CASSPGTGGGLQYF. For the CDR3, the DNA is TGTGCCAGCAGTCCCGGGACAGGGGGCGGATTGCAGTACTTC.

The chain combines TRBV4-3 with TRBJ1-1; TRBD1 agrees at 11 bases. This CDR3 region has 16 residues. CDR1 and CDR2 from the germline V gene are LGHNA and YSLEER. The V gene end was trimmed by 1 base and the J gene end by 4 bases; junction bases not matched to a gene: 5. The CDR3 region has the DNA TGCGCCAGCAGCCAAGGGTCGGGACAGGGGGGCACTGAAGCTTTCTTT. The encoded protein is CASSQGSGQGGTEAFF.

This chain links TRBV27 with TRBJ1-2; 8 nucleotides agree with TRBD1. V lost 6 bases and J lost 3; bases outside the gene matches: 9. The CDR3 runs 15 residues. The germline gives CDR1 MNHEY, CDR2 SMNVEV (reference sequence). The CDR3 is CASSPGQVSYYGYTF. The DNA of the CDR3 is TGTGCCAGCAGCCCGGGACAGGTGTCCTACTATGGCTACACCTTC.

The J gene is TRBJ2-5, the V gene TRBV9, with a tentative D call TRBD1 (5 bases). The V end lost 7 bases, the J end lost 2 bases, and 9 bases lay between the germline ends. The CDR3 is made up of 12 amino acids. Per the germline V gene, CDR1 is SGDLS and CDR2 is YYNGEE. This chain's CDR3 is CASGAHQETQYF. CDR3 DNA sequence: TGTGCCAGCGGGGCCCATCAAGAGACCCAGTACTTC.

The V call is TRBV5-1, the J call TRBJ1-1; D is unclear. CDR3 size: 15 residues. V was pared by 0 bases and J by 1 base, with 10 bases between. Germline V gene lookup returns CDR1 SGHRS and CDR2 YFSETQ. The CDR3 sequence is CASSLVPSPNTEAFF. CDR3 sequence (DNA): TGCGCCAGCAGCTTGGTCCCCAGTCCGAACACTGAAGCTTTCTTT.

Worth noting for this clone: Other DNA sequences from this sample encode an identical CDR3 as well. The chain uses TRBV27 and TRBJ2-7; D perhaps matches TRBD2 (5 bases). This CDR3 region has 12 residues. V lost 6 bases, J lost 3 bases, and 9 bases lay in between. Germline V gene lookup returns CDR1 MNHEY and CDR2 SMNVEV (reference sequence). The CDR3 DNA reads TGTGCCAGCAGCCCCGAGGGCTACGAGCAGTACTTC. This codes for CASSPEGYEQYF.

The chain employs TRBV9 and TRBJ2-3; D not resolved. V shed 0 bases and J shed 2 bases, with 7 bases lying between them. The CDR3 is made up of 14 amino acids. Looked up from germline, CDR1 is SGDLS and CDR2 is YYNGEE. The CDR3 is CASSVERITDTQYF. CDR3 sequence (DNA): TGTGCCAGCAGCGTAGAACGGATCACAGATACGCAGTATTTT.

The chain joins TRBV14 to TRBJ1-1, with unresolved D. The V and J ends lost 4 bases and 3 bases respectively, with 12 bases between them. The CDR3 has 14 amino acids. Germline V gene sequence: CDR1 SGHDN, CDR2 FVKESK. The CDR3 region has the DNA TGTGCCAGCAGCCCTGGACCGCGCCACACTGAAGCTTTCTTT. Encoded protein: CASSPGPRHTEAFF.

The chain's CDR3 is CASSQDWVGNYEQYF. The CDR3 coding sequence is TGCGCCAGCAGCCAAGATTGGGTCGGAAACTACGAGCAGTACTTC. The V and J genes are TRBV4-3 and TRBJ2-7; D is uncertain. Germline V gene lookup returns CDR1 LGHNA and CDR2 YSLEER. CDR3 length equals 15 residues. The germline V and J ends were trimmed by 0 bases and 3 bases, with 12 bases remaining between them.

The chain joins TRBV4-1 to TRBJ2-3, with D perhaps being TRBD1 or TRBD2 (6 bases each). CDR1 and CDR2 (germline): MGHRA, YSYEKL. V was clipped by 1 base and J by 1 base, with 12 bases between them. The CDR3 covers 16 residues. DNA for the CDR3: TGCGCCAGCAGCCAAGTTCGGAGGGGGGGCACAGATACGCAGTATTTT. Amino acid sequence: CASSQVRRGGTDTQYF.

The chain employs TRBV7-2 and TRBJ2-1; TRBD2 matches at 13 bases. V was pared by 3 bases and J by 9 bases, with 5 bases of the junction left unmatched. This CDR3 spans 15 amino acids. CDR1 is SGHTA, CDR2 FQGNSA, per germline. The CDR3 region is CASSFGTSGAFEQFF. The DNA of the CDR3 is TGTGCCAGCAGCTTCGGGACTAGCGGGGCCTTTGAGCAGTTCTTC.

This clone was picked up a small number of times. CDR3 sequence: CASSIRSGAAYEQYF. The CDR3 DNA reads TGTGCCAGCAGCATACGATCCGGGGCTGCCTACGAGCAGTACTTC. The chain carries TRBV27 and TRBJ2-7; either TRBD1 or TRBD2 may supply D (5 bases each). Trimming took off 6 bases at V and 2 bases at J, with 17 bases between the two ends. Germline assignment: CDR1 MNHEY and CDR2 SMNVEV (reference sequence). The CDR3 has 15 amino acids.

This clone was counted once. V is TRBV27 and J is TRBJ2-7; either TRBD1 or TRBD2 may supply D (5 bases each). V lost 8 bases to trimming and J lost 0 bases, with 11 bases between them. CDR3 length: 13 residues. Germline assignment: CDR1 MNHEY and CDR2 SMNVEV (reference sequence). The CDR3 DNA reads TGTGCCAGCCGGGGTGGGGCCTCCTACGAGCAGTACTTC. Its translation: CASRGGASYEQYF.

This clone was counted once. The V gene is TRBV2, the J gene TRBJ2-7; D may correspond to TRBD1 or TRBD2 (5 bases each). Per germline, CDR1 SNHLY and CDR2 FYNNEI. This CDR3 comprises 13 residues. V lost 4 bases, J lost 2 bases, and 9 bases lay in between. Written as DNA, the CDR3 is TGTGCCAGCAGTGTAGGGACGACCTACGAGCAGTACTTC. Its protein is CASSVGTTYEQYF.

The chain carries TRBV28 and TRBJ2-5; 7 bases map to TRBD1. The CDR3 covers 16 residues. Trimming took 6 bases from V and 0 from J; bases not matched to a gene: 10. CDR1 MDHEN and CDR2 SYDVKM come from the germline V gene. In nucleotides, the CDR3 is TGTGCCAGCAGGGAAGAGGACAGGACAAACCAAGAGACCCAGTACTTC. This gives the protein CASREEDRTNQETQYF.

This clone showed up just once. The chain links TRBV23-1 to TRBJ2-3; tentatively, D is TRBD1 (5 bases). TRBV23-1 is an open reading frame, and its role is uncertain. The CDR3 contains 17 residues. Trimming left V 3 bases short and J 2 bases short, with 18 bases between. The CDR3 nucleotides read TGCGCCAGCAGTCACGGACAATACCTACTATACACAGATACGCAGTATTTT. Its protein product is CASSHGQYLLYTDTQYF.

V is TRBV6-5 and J is TRBJ2-2; 8 bases line up with TRBD1. This CDR3 contains 15 residues. Germline CDR1 MNHEY, CDR2 SVGAGI. The junction had 8 bases not matched to a gene; V was cut back by 7 bases and J by 4 bases. The CDR3 coding sequence is TGTGCCAGCAAATTAGACAGGGGATCCACCGGGGAGCTGTTTTTT. Translating gives CASKLDRGSTGELFF.

V is TRBV6-4 and J is TRBJ2-1; 7 bases are a match to TRBD1. Germline loops: CDR1 MRHNA, CDR2 SNTAGT. This CDR3 spans 17 amino acids. V was clipped by 10 bases and J by 0 bases; unmatched bases: 15. CDR3 protein: CANPTGTRLNSYNEQFF. In DNA, the CDR3 is TGTGCCAACCCGACAGGGACAAGGCTCAACTCCTACAATGAGCAGTTCTTC.